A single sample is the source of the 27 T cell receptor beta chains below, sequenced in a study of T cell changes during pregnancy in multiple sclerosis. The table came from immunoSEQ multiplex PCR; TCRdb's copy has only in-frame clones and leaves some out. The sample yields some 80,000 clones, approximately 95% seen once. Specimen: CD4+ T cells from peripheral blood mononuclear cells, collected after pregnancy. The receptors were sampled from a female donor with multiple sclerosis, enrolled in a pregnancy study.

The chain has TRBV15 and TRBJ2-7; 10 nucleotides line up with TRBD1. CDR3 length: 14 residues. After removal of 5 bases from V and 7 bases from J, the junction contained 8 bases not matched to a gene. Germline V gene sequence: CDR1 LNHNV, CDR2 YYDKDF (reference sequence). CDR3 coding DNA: TGTGCCACCAGCGGTCCGGGACAGGGGAGGGAGCAGTACTTC. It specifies CATSGPGQGREQYF.

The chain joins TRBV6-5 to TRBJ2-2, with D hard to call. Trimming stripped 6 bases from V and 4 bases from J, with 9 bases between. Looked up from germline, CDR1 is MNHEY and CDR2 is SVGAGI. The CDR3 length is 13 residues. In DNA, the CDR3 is TGTGCCAGCAGAGTAGAACGCACCGGGGAGCTGTTTTTT. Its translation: CASRVERTGELFF.

The DNA of the CDR3 is TGTGCCAGCAGCAAAGCGGGAGTGACCACAGATACGCAGTATTTT. Translating it yields CASSKAGVTTDTQYF. The J gene is TRBJ2-3, the V gene TRBV13; TRBD2 matches at 8 bases. Germline V gene sequence: CDR1 PRHDT, CDR2 FYEKMQ (reference sequence). The CDR3 covers 15 residues. V trimming: 5 bases; J trimming: 2 bases; junction bases outside the gene matches: 6. The entire variable domain, with the rest obtained from reference TRBV13 and TRBJ2-3, is as follows: AAGVIQSPRHLIKEKRETATLKCYPIPRHDTVYWYQQGPGQDPQFLISFYEKMQSDKGSIPDRFSAQQFSDYHSELNMSSLELGDSALYFCASSKAGVTTDTQYFGPGTRLTVL.

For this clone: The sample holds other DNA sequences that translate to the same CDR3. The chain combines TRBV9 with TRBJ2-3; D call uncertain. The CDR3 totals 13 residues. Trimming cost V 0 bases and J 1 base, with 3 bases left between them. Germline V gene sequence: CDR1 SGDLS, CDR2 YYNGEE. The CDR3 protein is CASSVGGTDTQYF. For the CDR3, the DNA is TGTGCCAGCAGCGTAGGCGGCACAGATACGCAGTATTTT. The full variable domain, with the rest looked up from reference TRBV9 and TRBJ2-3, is DSGVTQTPKHLITATGQRVTLRCSPRSGDLSVYWYQQSLDQGLQFLIQYYNGEERAKGNILERFSAQQFPDLHSELNLSSLELGDSALYFCASSVGGTDTQYFGPGTRLTVL.

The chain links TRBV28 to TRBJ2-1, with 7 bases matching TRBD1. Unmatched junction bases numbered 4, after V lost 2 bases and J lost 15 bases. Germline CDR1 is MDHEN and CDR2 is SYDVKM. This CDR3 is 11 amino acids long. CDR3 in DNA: TGTGCCAGCAGTTTAGGACAGGCCCCGTTCTTC. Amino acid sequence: CASSLGQAPFF. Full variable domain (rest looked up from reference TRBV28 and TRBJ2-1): DVKVTQSSRYLVKRTGEKVFLECVQDMDHENMFWYRQDPGLGLRLIYFSYDVKMKEKGDIPEGYSVSREKKERFSLILESASTNQTSMYLCASSLGQAPFFGPGTRLTVL.

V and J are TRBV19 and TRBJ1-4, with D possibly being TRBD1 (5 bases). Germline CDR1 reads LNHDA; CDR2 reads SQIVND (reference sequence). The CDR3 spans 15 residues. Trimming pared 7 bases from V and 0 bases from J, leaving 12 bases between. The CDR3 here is CASNDRKSTNEKLFF. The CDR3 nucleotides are TGTGCCAGTAATGACAGAAAATCAACTAATGAAAAACTGTTTTTT.

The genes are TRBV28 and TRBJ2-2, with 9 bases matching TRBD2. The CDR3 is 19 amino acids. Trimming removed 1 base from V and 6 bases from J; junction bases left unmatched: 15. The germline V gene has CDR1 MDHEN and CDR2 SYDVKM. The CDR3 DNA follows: TGTGCCAGCAGTTTATATCTCGCGCTTAGCGGGAGCAAGGCCGGGGAGCTGTTTTTT. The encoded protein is CASSLYLALSGSKAGELFF.

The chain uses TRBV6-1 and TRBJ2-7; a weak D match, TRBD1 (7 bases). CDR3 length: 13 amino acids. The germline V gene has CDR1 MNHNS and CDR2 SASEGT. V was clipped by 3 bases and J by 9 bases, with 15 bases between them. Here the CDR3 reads CASSEQGGPGQYF. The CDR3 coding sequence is TGTGCCAGCAGTGAGCAGGGGGGCCCCGGGCAGTACTTC.

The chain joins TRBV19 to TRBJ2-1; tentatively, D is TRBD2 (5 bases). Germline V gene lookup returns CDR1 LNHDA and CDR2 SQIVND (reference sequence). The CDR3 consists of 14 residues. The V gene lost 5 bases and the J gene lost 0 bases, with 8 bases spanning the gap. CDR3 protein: CASSGGVSYNEQFF. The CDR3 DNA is TGTGCCAGTAGTGGAGGCGTCTCCTACAATGAGCAGTTCTTC.

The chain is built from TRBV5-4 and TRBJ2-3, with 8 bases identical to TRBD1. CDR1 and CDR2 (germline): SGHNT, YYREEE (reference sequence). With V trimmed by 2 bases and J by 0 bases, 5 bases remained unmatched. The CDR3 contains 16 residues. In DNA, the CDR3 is TGTGCCAGCAGCTTCGACAGGGGACCTAGCACAGATACGCAGTATTTT. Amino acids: CASSFDRGPSTDTQYF.

The CDR3 loop is CASSLPRVAKETQYF. DNA of the CDR3: TGTGCCAGCAGCTTGCCCCGGGTAGCTAAAGAGACCCAGTACTTC. J is TRBJ2-5 and V is TRBV5-5; D call uncertain. CDR1 is SGHKS, CDR2 YYEKEE, per germline (reference sequence). The CDR3 covers 15 residues. Trimming shortened V by 1 base and J by 3 bases, and 13 bases separated the two germline ends.

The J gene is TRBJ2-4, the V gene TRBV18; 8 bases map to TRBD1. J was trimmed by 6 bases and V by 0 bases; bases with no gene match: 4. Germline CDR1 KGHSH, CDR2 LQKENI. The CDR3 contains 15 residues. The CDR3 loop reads CASSPPGQGRNIQYF. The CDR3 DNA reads TGTGCCAGCTCACCACCAGGACAGGGCCGAAACATTCAGTACTTC.

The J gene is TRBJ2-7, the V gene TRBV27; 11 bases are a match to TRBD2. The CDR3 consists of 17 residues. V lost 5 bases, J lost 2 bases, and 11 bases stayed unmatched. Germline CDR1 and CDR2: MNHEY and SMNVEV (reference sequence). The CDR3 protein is CASSPRTSGYGTYEQYF. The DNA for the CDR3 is TGTGCCAGCAGTCCAAGGACTAGCGGGTATGGAACCTACGAGCAGTACTTC.

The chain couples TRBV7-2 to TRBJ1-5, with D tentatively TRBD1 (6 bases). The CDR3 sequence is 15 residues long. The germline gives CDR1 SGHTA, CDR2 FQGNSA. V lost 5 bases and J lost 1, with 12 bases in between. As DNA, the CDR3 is TGTGCCAGCAGCGCGCCAGGGGTGAGCAATCAGCCCCAGCATTTT. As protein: CASSAPGVSNQPQHF.

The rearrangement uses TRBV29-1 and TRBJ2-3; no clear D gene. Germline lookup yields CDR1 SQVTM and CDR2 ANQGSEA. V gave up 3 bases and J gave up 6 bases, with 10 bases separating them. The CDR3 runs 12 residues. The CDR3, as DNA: TGCAGCGTTGAGGCTCCCAGGGATACGCAGTATTTT. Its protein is CSVEAPRDTQYF.

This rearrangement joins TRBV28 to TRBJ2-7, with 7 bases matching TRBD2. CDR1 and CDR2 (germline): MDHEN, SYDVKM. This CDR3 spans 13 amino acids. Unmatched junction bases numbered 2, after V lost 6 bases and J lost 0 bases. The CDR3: CASRRLASYEQYF. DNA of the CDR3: TGTGCCAGCAGGAGACTAGCCTCCTACGAGCAGTACTTC.

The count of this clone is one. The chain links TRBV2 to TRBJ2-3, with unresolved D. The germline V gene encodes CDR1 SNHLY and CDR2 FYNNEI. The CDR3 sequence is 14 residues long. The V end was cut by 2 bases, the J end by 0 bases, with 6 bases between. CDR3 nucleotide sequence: TGTGCCAGCAGTGAAAGGCGGAGCACAGATACGCAGTATTTT. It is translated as CASSERRSTDTQYF.

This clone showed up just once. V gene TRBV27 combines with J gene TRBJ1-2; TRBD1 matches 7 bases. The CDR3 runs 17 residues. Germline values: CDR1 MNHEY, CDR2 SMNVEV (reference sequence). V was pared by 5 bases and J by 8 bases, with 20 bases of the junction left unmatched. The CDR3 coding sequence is TGTGCCAGCAGTCCCCACGAAAGACAGGGAGGAGTGGGCGGCTACACCTTC. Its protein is CASSPHERQGGVGGYTF.

The CDR3 nucleotides are TGTGCCAGCAGTACGAGAACAGGATACACAGATACGCAGTATTTT. Translation gives CASSTRTGYTDTQYF. V usage is TRBV28 and J usage is TRBJ2-3; maybe TRBD1 (5 bases). This CDR3 has 15 amino acids. Germline CDR1 MDHEN, CDR2 SYDVKM. Between the trimmed V and J ends, which lost 5 bases and 2 bases, there was a span of 14 bases.

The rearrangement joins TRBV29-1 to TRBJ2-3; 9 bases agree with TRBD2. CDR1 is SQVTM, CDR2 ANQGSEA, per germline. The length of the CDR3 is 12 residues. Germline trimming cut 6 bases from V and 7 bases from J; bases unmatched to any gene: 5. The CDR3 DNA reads TGCAGCGTGGGCGGGAGGGGCAATACGCAGTATTTT. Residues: CSVGGRGNTQYF.

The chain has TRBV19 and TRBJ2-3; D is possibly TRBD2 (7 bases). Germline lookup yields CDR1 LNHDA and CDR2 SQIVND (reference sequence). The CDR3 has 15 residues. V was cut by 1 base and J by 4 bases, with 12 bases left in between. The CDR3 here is CASSIGGGPADTQYF. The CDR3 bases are TGTGCCAGTAGTATAGGCGGGGGCCCGGCAGATACGCAGTATTTT.

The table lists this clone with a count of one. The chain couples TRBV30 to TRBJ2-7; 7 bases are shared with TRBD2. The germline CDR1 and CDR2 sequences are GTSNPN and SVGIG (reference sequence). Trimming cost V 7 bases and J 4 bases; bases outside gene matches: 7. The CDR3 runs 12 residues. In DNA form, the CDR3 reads TGTGCCTTGGGACTATCTCAGTACGAGCAGTACTTC. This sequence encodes CALGLSQYEQYF.

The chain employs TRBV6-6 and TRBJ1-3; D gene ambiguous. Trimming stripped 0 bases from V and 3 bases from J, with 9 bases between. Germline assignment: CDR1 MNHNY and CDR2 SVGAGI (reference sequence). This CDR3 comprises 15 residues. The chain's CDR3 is CASSYSPGFGNTIYF. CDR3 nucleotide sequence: TGTGCCAGCAGTTACTCTCCAGGCTTTGGAAACACCATATATTTT.

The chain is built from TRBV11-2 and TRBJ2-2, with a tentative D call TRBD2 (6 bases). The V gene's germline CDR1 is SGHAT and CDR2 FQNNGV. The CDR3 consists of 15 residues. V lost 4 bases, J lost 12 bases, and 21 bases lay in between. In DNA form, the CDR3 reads TGTGCCAGCAGCTCCCTCAGCGGGCCTATGGGGAAGCTGTTTTTT. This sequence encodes CASSSLSGPMGKLFF. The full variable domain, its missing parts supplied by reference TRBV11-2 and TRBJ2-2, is EAGVAQSPRYKIIEKRQSVAFWCNPISGHATLYWYQQILGQGPKLLIQFQNNGVVDDSQLPKDRFSAERLKGVDSTLKIQPAKLEDSAVYLCASSSLSGPMGKLFFGEGSRLTVL.

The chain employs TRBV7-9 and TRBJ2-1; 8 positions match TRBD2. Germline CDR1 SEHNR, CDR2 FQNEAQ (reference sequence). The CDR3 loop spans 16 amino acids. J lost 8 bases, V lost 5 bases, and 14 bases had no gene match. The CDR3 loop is CASSSAGAGGWDEQFF. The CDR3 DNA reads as TGTGCCAGCAGCAGCGCTGGGGCGGGAGGATGGGATGAGCAGTTCTTC.

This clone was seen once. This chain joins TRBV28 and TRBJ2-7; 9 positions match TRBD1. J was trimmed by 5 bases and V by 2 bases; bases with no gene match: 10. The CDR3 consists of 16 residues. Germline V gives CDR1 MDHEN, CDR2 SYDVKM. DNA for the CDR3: TGTGCCAGCAGTTTACTATTAGGGACAGGGCTACACGAGCAGTACTTC. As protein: CASSLLLGTGLHEQYF.

CDR3 sequence (DNA): TGTGCCAGCAGAGGCATACTAGCGGGAGTCTACGAGCAGTACTTC. Translated: CASRGILAGVYEQYF. The genes are TRBV25-1 and TRBJ2-7, with 11 bases lining up with TRBD2. This CDR3 is 15 amino acids long. CDR1 is MGHDK, CDR2 SYGVNS, per germline. The V gene end was trimmed by 6 bases and the J gene end by 3 bases; junction bases not matched to a gene: 7.